This entry concerns a single TCR beta chain. Antigen unknown. These data belong to a study of T cell repertoires in ileal Crohn's disease. Study-level background: The M6 sample came from neoterminal ileum during colonoscopy after surgery.

Per sample, approximately 540 nanograms of biopsy DNA were TCRB immunosequenced. Measured with immunoSEQ multiplex PCR; TCRdb has only the in-frame clones, and not every one. Of about 60,000 clones listed, 85% to 90% are singletons. Trimming took off 2 bases at V and 2 bases at J, with 11 bases between the two ends. The V gene's germline CDR1 is SGHDT and CDR2 YYEEEE. The CDR3 spans 14 residues. Time point of the sample: neoterminal ileum biopsy at postoperative endoscopy, about 6 months after surgery. Findings and caveats of the study: Clonal expansions were more frequent in active smokers than non-smokers at surgery.

The TCR was taken from an adult with Crohn's disease. The chain couples TRBV5-6 to TRBJ2-7; possible D gene TRBD1, 5 bases. The specimen sequenced was ileal tissue. CDR3 sequence (DNA): TGTGCCAGCAGCTTACGGACAAGAGCCTACGAGCAGTACTTC. This sequence encodes CASSLRTRAYEQYF. Full variable domain (rest looked up from reference TRBV5-6 and TRBJ2-7): DAGVTQSPTHLIKTRGQQVTLRCSPKSGHDTVSWYQQALGQGPQFIFQYYEEEERQRGNFPDRFSGHQFPNYSSELNVNALLLGDSALYLCASSLRTRAYEQYFGPGTRLTVT.